The clone carrying this T cell receptor (beta chain) has only one observation. Antigen: not known. The sample originates from a study of cytomegalovirus exposure and HLA in healthy donors. Study context: Per a later analysis, the approximately 700 first-cohort and some 110 validation repertoires shared one platform. Study results and caveats: There were some public TCRs occurring in many donors, but most TCR sequences were rare. Cytomegalovirus-associated status was assigned to 150 to 200 TCR beta chains.

The V end lost 5 bases, the J end lost 0 bases, and 22 bases lay between the germline ends. This CDR3 contains 19 residues. CDR1 SGHTA and CDR2 FQGNSA come from the germline V gene. The donors were in the roughly 130-subject validation cohort, distinct from the approximately 700-subject first cohort. Clones were sequenced by immunoSEQ multiplex PCR, and TCRdb holds only the in-frame ones, with some missing. The table lists about 56,000 clones, just over 90% of them singletons, with roughly 1.2% in the top ten. The sequenced sample was PBMCs. The clonotype was recovered from a man between 18 and 29 years old in good health and CMV-seronegative. This chain links TRBV7-2 with TRBJ2-2, with D maybe TRBD2 (6 bases). CDR3 sequence reads: CASSPGVAPTDSNTGELFF. CDR3 coding DNA: TGTGCCAGCAGCCCGGGGGTGGCGCCTACAGACTCGAACACCGGGGAGCTGTTTTTT.